The rows below give T cell receptor beta chains drawn from one sample of a study of identical twins. TCRdb reprocessed the 5' RACE reads with MiXCR, giving one entry per CDR3 protein. This sample has about 520,000 distinct CDR3 sequences, with 20% to 25% found just once. The same data also went into a second study, on T cells expressing NK-cell markers.

The specimen sequenced was CD4+ T cells sorted from blood. These TCRs come from a woman aged 18-30 years in good health. CDR3s include the opening cysteine and the closing phenylalanine or tryptophan. Fields, in order: D gene, clone size, V gene, J gene, CDR3 protein, CDR3 DNA. The D gene is left open where the match is weak. The listing skips clone size in some rows; elsewhere it reads once, few, many or a size class.

D gene: -; clone size: -; V gene: TRBV9; J gene: TRBJ2-4; CDR3 protein: CASSVEASRNIQYF; CDR3 DNA: TGTGCCAGCAGCGTAGAGGCAAGCCGAAACATTCAGTACTTC
D gene: -; clone size: -; V gene: TRBV20-1; J gene: TRBJ1-1; CDR3 protein: CRTGQNTEAFF; CDR3 DNA: TGCAGAACAGGACAGAACACTGAAGCTTTCTTT
D gene: TRBD2; clone size: -; V gene: TRBV7-2; J gene: TRBJ2-7; CDR3 protein: CASSLNTGGVEQYF; CDR3 DNA: TGTGCCAGCAGCTTAAATACGGGAGGGGTCGAGCAGTACTTC
D gene: TRBD1; clone size: -; V gene: TRBV10-2; J gene: TRBJ1-1; CDR3 protein: CASKEGASTEAFF; CDR3 DNA: TGCGCCAGCAAGGAGGGGGCGAGCACTGAAGCTTTCTTT
D gene: -; clone size: many; V gene: TRBV6-5; J gene: TRBJ1-2; CDR3 protein: CASSYPGTSIYGYTF; CDR3 DNA: TGTGCCAGCAGTTACCCGGGGACTTCCATCTATGGCTACACCTTC
D gene: -; clone size: -; V gene: TRBV29-1; J gene: TRBJ2-5; CDR3 protein: CSAREIKETQYF; CDR3 DNA: TGCAGCGCCCGGGAGATAAAAGAGACCCAGTACTTC
D gene: -; clone size: -; V gene: TRBV5-1; J gene: TRBJ1-1; CDR3 protein: CATSTTGRRGTVAFF; CDR3 DNA: TGCGCCACCTCGACGACAGGCCGTCGGGGGACGGTAGCTTTCTTT
D gene: TRBD1; clone size: -; V gene: TRBV20-1; J gene: TRBJ1-5; CDR3 protein: CSARGTGSNQPQHF; CDR3 DNA: TGCAGTGCTAGAGGGACAGGGAGCAATCAGCCCCAGCATTTT
D gene: -; clone size: -; V gene: TRBV20-1; J gene: TRBJ2-7; CDR3 protein: CSARPGQTRIGTYEQYF; CDR3 DNA: TGCAGTGCTAGACCCGGACAGACCCGAATTGGGACCTACGAGCAGTACTTC
D gene: TRBD2; clone size: -; V gene: TRBV20-1; J gene: TRBJ2-7; CDR3 protein: CSTVGRAREQYF; CDR3 DNA: TGCAGCACCGTGGGGAGGGCAAGGGAGCAGTACTTC
D gene: -; clone size: few; V gene: TRBV6-1; J gene: TRBJ2-1; CDR3 protein: CASSRRAGRDEQFF; CDR3 DNA: TGTGCCAGCAGCCGCCGGGCGGGGAGAGATGAGCAGTTCTTC
D gene: -; clone size: -; V gene: TRBV3-1; J gene: TRBJ2-7; CDR3 protein: CASSRTGTGLGYEQYF; CDR3 DNA: TGTGCCAGCAGCCGGACCGGGACTGGCCTCGGGTACGAGCAGTACTTC
D gene: -; clone size: few; V gene: TRBV19; J gene: TRBJ1-1; CDR3 protein: CASSRLRETEAFF; CDR3 DNA: TGTGCCAGCTCGAGGCTGCGGGAAACTGAAGCTTTCTTT
D gene: -; clone size: once; V gene: TRBV20-1; J gene: TRBJ2-2; CDR3 protein: CSARPQGLGELFF; CDR3 DNA: TGCAGTGCTAGACCACAGGGTCTCGGGGAGCTGTTTTTT
D gene: TRBD1; clone size: -; V gene: TRBV9; J gene: TRBJ1-2; CDR3 protein: CASSVDQGADYGYTF; CDR3 DNA: TGTGCCAGCAGCGTAGACCAGGGGGCAGACTATGGCTACACCTTC
D gene: -; clone size: few; V gene: TRBV2; J gene: TRBJ2-6; CDR3 protein: CASSDASGANVLTF; CDR3 DNA: TGTGCCAGCAGTGACGCGTCTGGGGCCAACGTCCTGACTTTC
D gene: -; clone size: few; V gene: TRBV10-3; J gene: TRBJ1-6; CDR3 protein: CAISDTGSLNSPLHF; CDR3 DNA: TGTGCCATCAGTGACACAGGTAGCCTTAATTCACCCCTCCACTTT
D gene: TRBD2; clone size: few; V gene: TRBV20-1; J gene: TRBJ2-1; CDR3 protein: CSARRLAGGYNEQFF; CDR3 DNA: TGCAGTGCTAGAAGGCTAGCGGGAGGGTACAATGAGCAGTTCTTC
D gene: -; clone size: few; V gene: TRBV15; J gene: TRBJ2-6; CDR3 protein: CATSISSSGANVLTF; CDR3 DNA: TGTGCCACCAGCATTTCCAGCTCTGGGGCCAACGTCCTGACTTTC
D gene: -; clone size: -; V gene: TRBV20-1; J gene: TRBJ2-1; CDR3 protein: CSARDPTSISGNEQFF; CDR3 DNA: TGCAGTGCTAGAGACCCGACGAGTATTAGTGGGAATGAGCAGTTCTTC
D gene: -; clone size: few; V gene: TRBV15; J gene: TRBJ2-7; CDR3 protein: CATSRVWTREFASYEQYF; CDR3 DNA: TGTGCCACCAGCAGAGTCTGGACACGAGAGTTCGCCTCCTACGAGCAGTACTTC
D gene: TRBD1; clone size: -; V gene: TRBV19; J gene: TRBJ1-5; CDR3 protein: CASSIGWQGDNQPQHF; CDR3 DNA: TGTGCCAGTAGTATAGGTTGGCAGGGGGATAATCAGCCCCAGCATTTT
D gene: -; clone size: few; V gene: TRBV7-2; J gene: TRBJ2-7; CDR3 protein: CASSPRTVSSYEQYF; CDR3 DNA: TGTGCCAGCAGCCCCCGGACAGTGAGCTCCTACGAGCAGTACTTC
D gene: TRBD1; clone size: -; V gene: TRBV10-3; J gene: TRBJ2-2; CDR3 protein: CAIKTAGGSTGELFF; CDR3 DNA: TGTGCCATCAAGACTGCAGGGGGCAGTACCGGGGAGCTGTTTTTT
D gene: -; clone size: few; V gene: TRBV2; J gene: TRBJ2-3; CDR3 protein: CASSEASPGGLADTQYF; CDR3 DNA: TGTGCCAGCAGTGAAGCAAGTCCAGGGGGGTTAGCAGATACGCAGTATTTT
D gene: -; clone size: few; V gene: TRBV5-1; J gene: TRBJ1-2; CDR3 protein: CASSLGTPGYGGYTF; CDR3 DNA: TGCGCCAGCAGCTTGGGAACCCCGGGCTACGGGGGCTACACCTTC
D gene: -; clone size: -; V gene: TRBV10-3; J gene: TRBJ1-2; CDR3 protein: CAISVGVLYGYTF; CDR3 DNA: TGTGCCATCAGTGTAGGGGTCCTCTATGGCTACACCTTC
D gene: -; clone size: -; V gene: TRBV18; J gene: TRBJ1-1; CDR3 protein: CASSLGDRGNTEAFF; CDR3 DNA: TGTGCCAGCTCACTCGGGGACCGAGGAAACACTGAAGCTTTCTTT
D gene: TRBD2; clone size: many; V gene: TRBV5-1; J gene: TRBJ2-3; CDR3 protein: CASSWDGTSVTDTQYF; CDR3 DNA: TGCGCCAGCAGCTGGGATGGGACTAGCGTCACAGATACGCAGTATTTT
D gene: -; clone size: -; V gene: TRBV6-2/TRBV6-3; J gene: TRBJ1-2; CDR3 protein: CASRTFYGYTF; CDR3 DNA: TGTGCCAGCAGGACCTTCTATGGCTACACCTTC
D gene: -; clone size: few; V gene: TRBV18; J gene: TRBJ1-1; CDR3 protein: CASSPTRGTEAFF; CDR3 DNA: TGTGCCAGCTCGCCAACCCGAGGCACTGAAGCTTTCTTT
D gene: TRBD2; clone size: -; V gene: TRBV29-1; J gene: TRBJ2-1; CDR3 protein: CSDGLAGLSYNEQFF; CDR3 DNA: TGCAGCGACGGACTAGCGGGGCTGTCCTACAATGAGCAGTTCTTC
D gene: -; clone size: -; V gene: TRBV14; J gene: TRBJ2-7; CDR3 protein: CASSPGVGKQYF; CDR3 DNA: TGTGCCAGCAGCCCGGGGGTAGGAAAACAGTACTTC
D gene: -; clone size: -; V gene: TRBV6-1; J gene: TRBJ1-2; CDR3 protein: CASSALYQGFDTF; CDR3 DNA: TGTGCCAGCAGTGCTCTCTACCAGGGTTTCGACACCTTC
D gene: TRBD1; clone size: few; V gene: TRBV5-1; J gene: TRBJ2-3; CDR3 protein: CASSFGTVLDTQYF; CDR3 DNA: TGCGCCAGCAGCTTTGGGACAGTATTGGATACGCAGTATTTT
D gene: -; clone size: few; V gene: TRBV10-3; J gene: TRBJ2-2; CDR3 protein: CAISPGRMTNTGELFF; CDR3 DNA: TGTGCCATCAGTCCGGGACGGATGACGAACACCGGGGAGCTGTTTTTT
D gene: -; clone size: -; V gene: TRBV6-5; J gene: TRBJ2-5; CDR3 protein: CASSSPTGTLKETQYF; CDR3 DNA: TGTGCCAGCAGTTCCCCGACAGGAACTTTGAAAGAGACCCAGTACTTC
D gene: -; clone size: few; V gene: TRBV7-3; J gene: TRBJ1-1; CDR3 protein: CASSLLGEGSTEAFF; CDR3 DNA: TGTGCCAGCAGCTTACTTGGGGAGGGGTCGACTGAAGCTTTCTTT
D gene: TRBD2; clone size: many; V gene: TRBV29-1; J gene: TRBJ2-2; CDR3 protein: CSVEKAGGNTGELFF; CDR3 DNA: TGCAGCGTTGAGAAAGCGGGGGGGAACACCGGGGAGCTGTTTTTT
D gene: -; clone size: few; V gene: TRBV7-9; J gene: TRBJ2-3; CDR3 protein: CASSLARGAGTDTQYF; CDR3 DNA: TGTGCCAGCAGCTTAGCACGCGGGGCAGGCACAGATACGCAGTATTTT
D gene: -; clone size: -; V gene: TRBV2; J gene: TRBJ2-2; CDR3 protein: CASSEGQGYGTGELFF; CDR3 DNA: TGTGCCAGCAGTGAAGGGCAGGGATACGGGACCGGGGAGCTGTTTTTT
D gene: TRBD1; clone size: -; V gene: TRBV10-3; J gene: TRBJ1-6; CDR3 protein: CAIRTGANSPLHF; CDR3 DNA: TGTGCCATCAGGACAGGGGCAAATTCACCCCTCCACTTT
D gene: -; clone size: -; V gene: TRBV29-1; J gene: TRBJ2-3; CDR3 protein: CSAPGASAADTQYF; CDR3 DNA: TGCAGCGCCCCAGGGGCCAGCGCTGCAGATACGCAGTATTTT
D gene: -; clone size: -; V gene: TRBV21-1; J gene: TRBJ1-1; CDR3 protein: CASSKRRGLGGTEAFF; CDR3 DNA: TGTGCCAGCAGCAAAAGGAGGGGCCTCGGGGGCACTGAAGCTTTCTTT
D gene: TRBD2; clone size: -; V gene: TRBV7-2; J gene: TRBJ2-3; CDR3 protein: CAGTGTSGFTQYF; CDR3 DNA: TGTGCCGGCACCGGGACTAGCGGGTTTACGCAGTATTTT
D gene: -; clone size: -; V gene: TRBV2; J gene: TRBJ2-7; CDR3 protein: CASREGVWVDEQYF; CDR3 DNA: TGTGCCAGCAGGGAAGGAGTGTGGGTCGATGAGCAGTACTTC
D gene: TRBD2; clone size: -; V gene: TRBV7-2; J gene: TRBJ2-1; CDR3 protein: CASSLRRTRGLNEQFF; CDR3 DNA: TGTGCCAGCAGCCTACGCAGGACTAGAGGTTTGAATGAGCAGTTCTTC
D gene: TRBD1; clone size: few; V gene: TRBV5-1; J gene: TRBJ1-3; CDR3 protein: CASSLLGTGSGNTIYF; CDR3 DNA: TGCGCCAGCAGCTTGTTAGGGACAGGCTCTGGAAACACCATATATTTT
D gene: TRBD1; clone size: -; V gene: TRBV20-1; J gene: TRBJ1-3; CDR3 protein: CSARDVGQGRDTIYF; CDR3 DNA: TGCAGTGCTAGAGACGTGGGACAGGGGAGAGACACCATATATTTT
D gene: TRBD1; clone size: -; V gene: TRBV29-1; J gene: TRBJ1-1; CDR3 protein: CSVSTGGRTEAFF; CDR3 DNA: TGCAGCGTCTCAACAGGGGGTCGCACTGAAGCTTTCTTT
D gene: -; clone size: few; V gene: TRBV6-1; J gene: TRBJ1-2; CDR3 protein: CASSSPGADTYGYTF; CDR3 DNA: TGTGCCAGCAGCTCCCCTGGGGCAGATACCTATGGCTACACCTTC
D gene: -; clone size: few; V gene: TRBV5-6; J gene: TRBJ2-1; CDR3 protein: CASSLEWNEQFF; CDR3 DNA: TGTGCCAGCAGCTTGGAGTGGAATGAGCAGTTCTTC
D gene: TRBD1; clone size: -; V gene: TRBV7-9; J gene: TRBJ1-2; CDR3 protein: CASSWGQGRDYTF; CDR3 DNA: TGTGCCAGCAGCTGGGGACAGGGTCGTGACTACACCTTC
D gene: -; clone size: -; V gene: TRBV7-2; J gene: TRBJ1-5; CDR3 protein: CASSADRSYQPQHF; CDR3 DNA: TGTGCCAGCAGCGCAGACAGATCATATCAGCCCCAGCATTTT